Described below is a single T cell receptor beta chain sequence and its context. The sample is drawn from a study of blood T cell repertoires in COVID-19. Study information: The United States, Italy and Spain were the sources of the acute and convalescent COVID-19 samples. Sample material is recorded as cDNA or gDNA derived from T cells, B-cell-depleted T cells, or PBMCs.

The CDR3 runs 13 residues. The ends were cut back, 1 base at V and 7 bases at J, with 10 bases in the middle. In the source study's methods: Nucleated cell number was recorded as an estimate derived from reference gene primer amplification. Libraries were prepared by immunoSEQ multiplex PCR; TCRdb keeps only in-frame clonotypes and omits some of them. The DNA was the basis for D and trimming; V, J and clone size are from that table. The sample lists over 45,000 clones; about 90% were seen once. The receptor comes from a woman in her sixties or seventies with active or convalescent COVID-19. V usage is TRBV12-3 or TRBV12-4 and J usage is TRBJ1-1, with a tentative D call TRBD1 (5 bases). Sequences were obtained from peripheral blood. The CDR3 region is CASSLVTGGEAFF. The DNA of the CDR3 is TGTGCCAGCAGTTTAGTCACGGGGGGTGAAGCTTTCTTT.